This T cell receptor (beta chain) was identified in a study of cytomegalovirus exposure and HLA in healthy donors. General observations from the study: Confirmation was obtained in vitro that a few CMV-associated chains are specific for CMV antigens.

In regard to this clone: The antigen is not known.

Amplification used 60 Vbeta primers and 13 Jbeta primers. Assay: immunoSEQ multiplex PCR; the TCRdb copy retains only in-frame clones and omits some. This sample has about 71,000 clones; 70% to 80% occur once, and the top ten carry roughly 10%. Germline V lookup: CDR1 SGHDN, CDR2 FVKESK. There are 17 residues in the CDR3. V lost 4 bases to trimming and J lost 1 base; unmatched junction nucleotides: 4. The chain combines TRBV14 with TRBJ2-5; TRBD2 aligns across 15 bases. This clonotype originated in a woman between 50 and 59 years old in good health and CMV-seropositive. The sequencing input was PBMCs. CDR3 nucleotides: TGTGCCAGCAGCCGAGGACTAGCGGGAGGGGGCCAAGAGACCCAGTACTTC. This translates into CASSRGLAGGGQETQYF.